This TCR beta chain was sequenced for a study of blood T cell repertoires in COVID-19. The wider study: The cDNA or gDNA used as material had been derived from T cells, B-cell-depleted T cells, or PBMCs.

The data were produced by immunoSEQ multiplex PCR, yet TCRdb's version contains in-frame clones alone and is incomplete. The table includes under 450,000 clones, roughly 90% detected once. The CDR3 contains 12 residues. V shed 7 bases and J shed 0 bases, with 4 bases lying between them. Sequenced input: peripheral blood. V usage is TRBV12-3 or TRBV12-4 and J usage is TRBJ1-3; no firm D call. The clonotype comes from a woman between 40 and 55 years old with COVID-19, enrolled during active disease. CDR3 sequence (DNA): TGTGCCAGCACAGTCTCTGGAAACACCATATATTTT. This sequence encodes CASTVSGNTIYF.